The T cell receptor beta chain described here comes from a study of blood T cell repertoires in COVID-19. Study-wide context: The United States, Italy and Spain provided the acute and convalescent COVID-19 samples. PBMCs, B-cell-depleted T cells, or T cells provided the cDNA or gDNA that made up the material.

In the authors' workflow: Researchers report that nucleated cell counts were estimated from reference gene primer amplification. The method was immunoSEQ multiplex PCR; TCRdb's version includes in-frame clones alone and lacks a portion of them. V and J calls plus clone size are reproduced from that table; the DNA served to infer D and trimming. The sample includes 160,000 or so clones, less than 85% of them seen just once. The germline CDR1 and CDR2 sequences are SGDLS and YYNGEE. The CDR3 sequence is 14 residues long. Trimming removed 7 bases from V and 2 bases from J; junction bases left unmatched: 8.

Sequencing was done on a sample of peripheral blood. The clonotype originates from a woman aged 55-69 years with COVID-19, enrolled during active disease. The chain couples TRBV9 to TRBJ1-1; TRBD1 matches 7 bases. The CDR3 DNA follows: TGTGCCAGCCGACGATCAGGGGGAAACACTGAAGCTTTCTTT. It specifies CASRRSGGNTEAFF.